Listed here are 9 T cell receptor beta chains from one sample, sequenced in a study of blood T cell repertoires in COVID-19. Only in-frame clones appear in the TCRdb table, and some are missing; sequencing was by immunoSEQ multiplex PCR. The sample includes approximately 67,000 clones, around 88% seen only once; the top ten take around 20%. Sequenced material: peripheral blood. These receptors were collected from a woman older than 75 with acute or convalescent COVID-19.

The rearrangement uses TRBV7-2 and TRBJ1-5; D is possibly TRBD1 (5 bases). The CDR3 sequence is 13 residues long. Germline loops: CDR1 SGHTA, CDR2 FQGNSA. V lost 5 bases to trimming and J lost 7 bases, with 12 bases between them. The CDR3 here is CASSPGGGQPQHF. The CDR3 DNA is TGTGCCAGCAGCCCTGGCGGGGGACAGCCCCAGCATTTT.

The chain is built from TRBV12-5 and TRBJ2-3; 11 nucleotides agree with TRBD2. This CDR3 spans 16 amino acids. V trimming: 6 bases; J trimming: 1 base; junction bases outside the gene matches: 6. Germline V gene data show CDR1 as LGHNT and CDR2 as FRNRAP. The CDR3 is CASGAGTSGRTDTQYF. In DNA, the CDR3 is TGTGCTAGTGGCGCCGGGACTAGCGGCCGCACAGATACGCAGTATTTT.

The V and J genes are TRBV18 and TRBJ2-3; 7 positions agree with TRBD1. Trimming cost V 3 bases and J 1 base; bases outside gene matches: 4. The CDR3 consists of 15 residues. The V gene's germline CDR1 is KGHSH and CDR2 LQKENI. CDR3 amino acids: CASSPGQVGTDTQYF. DNA for the CDR3: TGTGCCAGCTCACCTGGACAGGTTGGCACAGATACGCAGTATTTT.

This chain joins TRBV5-6 and TRBJ1-1, with 10 bases fitting TRBD1. After removal of 3 bases from V and 10 bases from J, the junction contained 6 bases not matched to a gene. CDR3 length: 13 residues. Germline V gene sequence: CDR1 SGHDT, CDR2 YYEEEE. The CDR3 region is CASSWDRGGGAFF. In nucleotides, the CDR3 is TGTGCCAGCAGCTGGGACAGGGGCGGGGGAGCTTTCTTT.

This chain connects TRBV28 to TRBJ1-6; D unclear. V dropped 7 bases and J dropped 5 bases, with 12 bases sitting between them. The CDR3 sequence is 14 residues long. Germline assignment: CDR1 MDHEN and CDR2 SYDVKM. In nucleotides, the CDR3 is TGTGCCAGCATTCCTTTCCGCGATAATTCACCCCTCCACTTT. Translating it yields CASIPFRDNSPLHF.

This chain links TRBV7-2 with TRBJ2-7; a possible D gene is TRBD2 (6 bases). The V end was cut by 1 base, the J end by 4 bases, with 17 bases between. The CDR3 has 16 residues. Germline V gene sequence: CDR1 SGHTA, CDR2 FQGNSA. CDR3 amino acids: CASSLGLVAGPYEQYF. The CDR3 DNA reads TGTGCCAGCAGCTTAGGTTTGGTGGCGGGACCTTACGAGCAGTACTTC.

V usage is TRBV7-3 and J usage is TRBJ2-3; TRBD2 matches at 7 bases. CDR1 is SGHTA and CDR2 is FQGTGA in the germline V gene. CDR3 length: 15 residues. J was trimmed by 0 bases and V by 5 bases; bases with no gene match: 5. The CDR3: CASSPSGTSTDTQYF. Written as DNA, the CDR3 is TGTGCCAGCAGCCCGAGCGGGACTAGCACAGATACGCAGTATTTT.

This chain uses TRBV28 with TRBJ2-2; TRBD2 matches 9 bases. The V segment lost 6 bases and the J segment 7 bases; nucleotides outside the gene matches: 9. Germline CDR1 reads MDHEN; CDR2 reads SYDVKM. This CDR3 has 15 residues. The chain's CDR3 is CASSPYLAGIGELFF. The CDR3 bases are TGTGCCAGCAGCCCTTACCTAGCGGGAATCGGGGAGCTGTTTTTT.

The CDR3 DNA reads TGTGCTAGTGGTTTGGTCGGACTAGCGACGCAGTATTTT. It codes for CASGLVGLATQYF. The genes are TRBV12-5 and TRBJ2-3; 9 bases are a match to TRBD2. The trim removed 0 bases at V and 9 bases at J, leaving 1 base unmatched. From germline, CDR1 is LGHNT and CDR2 FRNRAP. The CDR3 consists of 13 residues.